The clone carrying this T cell receptor (beta chain) was detected only a few times. The antigen is unknown. This entry is derived from a study of T cells in Graves' hyperthyroidism and ophthalmopathy. The study's findings and limits: Ophthalmopathy was predicted by the model a median of 6.5 months ahead of onset.

The length of the CDR3 is 13 residues. V was pared by 2 bases and J by 6 bases, with 10 bases between. Germline lookup yields CDR1 MGHRA and CDR2 YSYEKL. Amplified TCR beta CDR3 regions derived from RNA transcripts. First-round RT-PCR targeting the TCR CDR3 was performed with the HTBI primer set. TCRdb fed the multiplex PCR reads into MiXCR, producing one record per CDR3 protein. The repertoire holds hundreds of thousands of distinct CDR3 sequences, approximately 14% seen once, with 5.5% to 7.5% in the top ten. Clinical symptoms, serum thyroxine, TRAb, thyroid ultrasound and orbital computed tomography established diagnosis.

The J gene is TRBJ1-1, the V gene TRBV4-1; D is unresolved. Sequencing was carried out using blood. The clonotype was recovered from a woman between 25 and 40 years old with Graves' hyperthyroidism that later progressed to Graves' ophthalmopathy. The CDR3 sequence is CASSQHDFAEAFF. The DNA for the CDR3 is TGCGCCAGCAGCCAACACGATTTTGCTGAAGCTTTCTTT.